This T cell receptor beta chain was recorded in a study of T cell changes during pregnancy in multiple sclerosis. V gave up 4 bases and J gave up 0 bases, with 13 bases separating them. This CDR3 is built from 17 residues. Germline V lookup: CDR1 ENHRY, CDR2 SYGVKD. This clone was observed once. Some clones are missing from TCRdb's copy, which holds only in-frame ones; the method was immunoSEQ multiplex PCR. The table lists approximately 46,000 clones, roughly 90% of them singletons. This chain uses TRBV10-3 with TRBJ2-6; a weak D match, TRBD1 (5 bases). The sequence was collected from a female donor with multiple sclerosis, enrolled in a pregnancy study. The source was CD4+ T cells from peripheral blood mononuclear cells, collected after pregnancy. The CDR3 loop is CAISGQLISSGANVLTF. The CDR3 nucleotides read TGTGCCATCAGTGGACAGCTCATCAGCTCTGGGGCCAACGTCCTGACTTTC.